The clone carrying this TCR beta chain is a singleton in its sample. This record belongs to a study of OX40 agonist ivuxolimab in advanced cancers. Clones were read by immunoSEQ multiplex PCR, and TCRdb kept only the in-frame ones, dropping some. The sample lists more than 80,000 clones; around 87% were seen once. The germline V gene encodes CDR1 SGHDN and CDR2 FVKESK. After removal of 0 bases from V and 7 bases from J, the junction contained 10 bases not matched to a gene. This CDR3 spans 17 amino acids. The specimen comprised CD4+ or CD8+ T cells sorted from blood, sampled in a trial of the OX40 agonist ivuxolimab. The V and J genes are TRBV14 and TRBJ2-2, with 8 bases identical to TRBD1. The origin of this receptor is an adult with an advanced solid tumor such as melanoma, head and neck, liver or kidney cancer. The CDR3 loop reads CASSQDTRGRKGGELFF. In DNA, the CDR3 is TGTGCCAGCAGCCAAGATACCAGGGGGCGGAAGGGCGGGGAGCTGTTTTTT.